This T cell receptor (beta chain) was profiled in a study of shared clonotypes between healthy human individuals. Study context: The cohort had two women and three men, ages 18 to 49.

Sorted-subset replicate PCR reactions were performed with approximately 180 ng DNA, corresponding to tens of thousands of T cell genomes. Some clones are missing from TCRdb's copy, which holds only in-frame ones; the method was immunoSEQ multiplex PCR. This sample yields roughly 2.2 million clones, of which roughly 92% are seen a single time; 0.3% to 0.45% belongs to the top ten. CDR1 SGDLS and CDR2 YYNGEE come from the germline V gene. Trimming took off 3 bases at V and 3 bases at J, with 15 bases between the two ends. This CDR3 is built from 16 residues. V usage is TRBV9 and J usage is TRBJ2-2; D possibly corresponds to TRBD2 (5 bases). This sequence originates from a man younger than 35 in good health. Some clones in this sample may be carry-over from other donors' samples. Sequencing input: naive CD4+ T cells from PBMCs. Subset defined: CD45RA+ positively selected. The CDR3 nucleotides read TGTGCCAGCAGCGATAAAATCGGGGTTCACACCGGGGAGCTGTTTTTT. Its translation is CASSDKIGVHTGELFF.